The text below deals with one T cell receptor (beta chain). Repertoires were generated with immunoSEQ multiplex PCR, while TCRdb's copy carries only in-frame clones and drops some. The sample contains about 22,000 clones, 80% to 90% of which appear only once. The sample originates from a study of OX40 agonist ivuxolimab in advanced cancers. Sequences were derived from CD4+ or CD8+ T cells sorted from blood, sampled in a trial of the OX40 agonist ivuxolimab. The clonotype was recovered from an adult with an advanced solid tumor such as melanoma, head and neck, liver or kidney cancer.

In nucleotides, the CDR3 is TGTGCCAGCAGCTTGGAGGGACTAGAGGTGGGGGGCCGAGAGACCCAGTACTTC. Its protein product is CASSLEGLEVGGRETQYF. The V call is TRBV5-4, the J call TRBJ2-5; TRBD2 agrees at 8 bases. CDR1 SGHNT and CDR2 YYREEE come from the germline V gene (reference sequence). Germline trimming cut 0 bases from V and 4 bases from J; bases unmatched to any gene: 14. This CDR3 has 18 residues. Based on the CDR3 plus reference TRBV5-4 and TRBJ2-5, the full variable domain is ETGVTQSPTHLIKTRGQQVTLRCSSQSGHNTVSWYQQALGQGPQFIFQYYREEENGRGNFPPRFSGLQFPNYSSELNVNALELDDSALYLCASSLEGLEVGGRETQYFGPGTRLLVL.